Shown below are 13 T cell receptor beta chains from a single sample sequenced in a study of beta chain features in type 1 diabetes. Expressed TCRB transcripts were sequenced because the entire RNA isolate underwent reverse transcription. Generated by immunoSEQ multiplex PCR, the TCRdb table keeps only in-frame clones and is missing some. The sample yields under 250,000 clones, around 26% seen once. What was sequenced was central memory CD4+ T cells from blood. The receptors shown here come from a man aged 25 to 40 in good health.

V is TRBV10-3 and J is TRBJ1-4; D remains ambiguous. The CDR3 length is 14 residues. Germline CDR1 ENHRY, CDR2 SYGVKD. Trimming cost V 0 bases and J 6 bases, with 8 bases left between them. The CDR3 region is CAISESYGDEKLFF. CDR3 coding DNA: TGTGCCATCAGTGAGTCGTATGGGGATGAAAAACTGTTTTTT.

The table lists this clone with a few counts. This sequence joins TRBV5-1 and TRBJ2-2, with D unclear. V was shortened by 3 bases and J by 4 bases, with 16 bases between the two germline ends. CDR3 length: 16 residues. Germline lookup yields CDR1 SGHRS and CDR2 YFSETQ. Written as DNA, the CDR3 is TGCGCCAGCAGCTCTCACAATGCAGTCTCCACCGGGGAGCTGTTTTTT. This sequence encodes CASSSHNAVSTGELFF.

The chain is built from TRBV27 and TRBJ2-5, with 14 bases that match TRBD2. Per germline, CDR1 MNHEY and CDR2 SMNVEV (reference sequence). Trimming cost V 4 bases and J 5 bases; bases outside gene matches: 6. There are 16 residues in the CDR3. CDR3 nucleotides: TGTGCCAGCAGTTCCCCGACTAGCGGGAGGGCGGAGACCCAGTACTTC. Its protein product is CASSSPTSGRAETQYF.

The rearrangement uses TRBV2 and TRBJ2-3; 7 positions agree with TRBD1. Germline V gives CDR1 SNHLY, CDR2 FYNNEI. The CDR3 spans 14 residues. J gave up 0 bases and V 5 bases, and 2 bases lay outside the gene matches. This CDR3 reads CASSSQGSTDTQYF. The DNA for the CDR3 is TGTGCCAGCAGTTCACAGGGGAGCACAGATACGCAGTATTTT.

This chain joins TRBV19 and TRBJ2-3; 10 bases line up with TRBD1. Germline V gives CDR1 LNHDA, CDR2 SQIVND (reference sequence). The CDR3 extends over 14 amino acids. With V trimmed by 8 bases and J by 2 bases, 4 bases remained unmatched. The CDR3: CASSDRGHTDTQYF. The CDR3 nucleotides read TGTGCCAGTTCCGACAGGGGGCACACAGATACGCAGTATTTT. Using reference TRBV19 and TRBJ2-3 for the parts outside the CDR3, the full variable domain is DGGITQSPKYLFRKEGQNVTLSCEQNLNHDAMYWYRQDPGQGLRLIYYSQIVNDFQKGDIAEGYSVSREKKESFPLTVTSAQKNPTAFYLCASSDRGHTDTQYFGPGTRLTVL.

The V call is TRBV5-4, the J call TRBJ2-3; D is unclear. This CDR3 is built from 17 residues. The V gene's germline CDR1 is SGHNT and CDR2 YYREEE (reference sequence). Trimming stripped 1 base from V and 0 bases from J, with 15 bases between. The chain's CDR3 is CASSLLVGQGSTDTQYF. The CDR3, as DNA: TGTGCCAGCAGCTTGTTGGTAGGGCAAGGGAGCACAGATACGCAGTATTTT. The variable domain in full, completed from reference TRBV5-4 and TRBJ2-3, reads ETGVTQSPTHLIKTRGQQVTLRCSSQSGHNTVSWYQQALGQGPQFIFQYYREEENGRGNFPPRFSGLQFPNYSSELNVNALELDDSALYLCASSLLVGQGSTDTQYFGPGTRLTVL.

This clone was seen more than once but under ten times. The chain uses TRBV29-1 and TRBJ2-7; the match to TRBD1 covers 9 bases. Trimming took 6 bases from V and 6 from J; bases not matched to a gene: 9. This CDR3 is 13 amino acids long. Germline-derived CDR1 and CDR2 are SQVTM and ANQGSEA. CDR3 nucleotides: TGCAGCGTCTCCGGGACAGGGAATTCCGAGCAGTACTTC. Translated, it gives CSVSGTGNSEQYF.

Here the CDR3 DNA reads TGTGCCACCAGCAGAGACGTTGGTAGCTCCTACGAGCAGTACTTC. This encodes CATSRDVGSSYEQYF. The chain uses TRBV15 and TRBJ2-7, with unresolved D. V was pared by 0 bases and J by 0 bases, with 9 bases between. This CDR3 comprises 15 residues. The V gene's germline CDR1 is LNHNV and CDR2 YYDKDF (reference sequence).

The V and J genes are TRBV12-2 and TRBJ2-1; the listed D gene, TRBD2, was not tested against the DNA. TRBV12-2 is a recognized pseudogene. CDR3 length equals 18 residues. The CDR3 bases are TGTGCAAGTCGCTCCCCCAGCGAGCTAGCGGGAAAGGGAGGTGAGCAGTTCTTC. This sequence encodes CASRSPSELAGKGGEQFF.

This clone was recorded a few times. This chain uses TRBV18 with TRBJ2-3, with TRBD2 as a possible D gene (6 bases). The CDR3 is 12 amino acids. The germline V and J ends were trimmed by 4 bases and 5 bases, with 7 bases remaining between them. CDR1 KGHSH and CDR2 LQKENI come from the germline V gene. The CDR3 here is CASSQGGDTQYF. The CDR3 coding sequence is TGTGCCAGCTCACAGGGAGGAGATACGCAGTATTTT.

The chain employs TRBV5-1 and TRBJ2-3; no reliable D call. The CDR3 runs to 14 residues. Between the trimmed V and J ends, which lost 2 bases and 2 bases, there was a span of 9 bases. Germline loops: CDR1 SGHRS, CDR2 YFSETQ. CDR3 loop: CASSLVDHTDTQYF. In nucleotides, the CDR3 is TGCGCCAGCAGCTTAGTGGACCACACAGATACGCAGTATTTT.

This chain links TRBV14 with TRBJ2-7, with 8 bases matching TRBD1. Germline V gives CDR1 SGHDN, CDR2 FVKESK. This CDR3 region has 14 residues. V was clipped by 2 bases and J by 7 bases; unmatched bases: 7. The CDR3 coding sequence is TGTGCCAGCAGCCAACTGGACAGGGATGGAGAGCAGTACTTC. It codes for CASSQLDRDGEQYF. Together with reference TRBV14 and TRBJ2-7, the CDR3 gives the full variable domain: EAGVTQFPSHSVIEKGQTVTLRCDPISGHDNLYWYRRVMGKEIKFLLHFVKESKQDESGMPNNRFLAERTGGTYSTLKVQPAELEDSGVYFCASSQLDRDGEQYFGPGTRLTVT.

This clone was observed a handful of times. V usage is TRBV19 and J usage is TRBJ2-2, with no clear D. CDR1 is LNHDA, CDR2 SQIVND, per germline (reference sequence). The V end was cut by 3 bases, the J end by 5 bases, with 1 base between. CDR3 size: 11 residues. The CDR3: CASSITGELFF. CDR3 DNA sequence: TGTGCCAGTAGTATTACCGGGGAGCTGTTTTTT.